The 9 T cell receptor beta chains presented below share a single source sample, sequenced in a study of T cell repertoires in cytomegalovirus infection. TCRdb recomputed calls from the reads with MiXCR, one row per CDR3 protein. The data show roughly 800,000 distinct CDR3 sequences, about 29% seen once. These TCRs are of unknown antigen specificity. The input for sequencing was cultured CD8+ T cells from PBMCs, taken from culture after CMV antigen stimulation. These receptor sequences come from a human donor in good health (CMV status not recorded). Some clones in this sample may be carry-over from other donors' samples.

This clonotype was detected only a few times. The rearrangement links TRBV7-6 to TRBJ2-1, with 9 nucleotides matching TRBD2. Trimming at V came to 1 base and at J to 6 bases, leaving 10 bases not matched to a gene. This CDR3 has 17 residues. Per the germline V gene, CDR1 is SGHVS and CDR2 is FNYEAQ. CDR3 in amino acids: CASSLVQGTSPINEQFF. In DNA, the CDR3 is TGTGCCAGCAGCTTAGTTCAAGGGACTAGCCCTATCAATGAGCAGTTCTTC.

V gene TRBV5-4 combines with J gene TRBJ1-2; 9 bases map to TRBD1. The CDR3 is 14 amino acids. Germline V gene data show CDR1 as SGHNT and CDR2 as YYREEE (reference sequence). The V gene end was trimmed by 7 bases and the J gene end by 3 bases; junction bases not matched to a gene: 7. The CDR3 DNA reads as TGTGCCAGCGCGCCGGGACAGGGCGACTATGGCTACACCTTC. Residues: CASAPGQGDYGYTF.

The chain joins TRBV5-1 to TRBJ2-1, with 8 positions matching TRBD2. Germline V gene lookup returns CDR1 SGHRS and CDR2 YFSETQ. The CDR3 has 16 amino acids. Trimming removed 4 bases from V and 2 bases from J; junction bases left unmatched: 8. The CDR3 loop reads CASSEWRSGAYNEQFF. The CDR3 DNA reads as TGCGCCAGCAGCGAGTGGCGTAGCGGGGCCTACAATGAGCAGTTCTTC.

The chain uses TRBV3-1 and TRBJ1-5, with D unresolved. The CDR3 consists of 16 residues. CDR1 is LGHDT, CDR2 YNNKEL, per germline (reference sequence). Between the trimmed V and J ends, which lost 5 bases and 1 base, there was a span of 15 bases. CDR3 bases: TGTGCCAGCAGCAACCAAGGGAAGTTCAGCAATCAGCCCCAGCATTTT. Translation: CASSNQGKFSNQPQHF.

This chain links TRBV5-5 with TRBJ1-1; the D is unclear. Trimming took 4 bases from V and 1 from J, leaving 14 bases between them. The CDR3 contains 15 residues. Germline V gene sequence: CDR1 SGHKS, CDR2 YYEKEE (reference sequence). This CDR3 is CASSARTIKNTEAFF. CDR3 in DNA: TGTGCCAGCAGCGCCCGAACTATAAAGAACACTGAAGCTTTCTTT.

This sequence joins TRBV7-2 and TRBJ2-3; 9 bases map to TRBD1. CDR1 SGHTA and CDR2 FQGNSA come from the germline V gene. With V trimmed by 3 bases and J by 5 bases, 6 bases remained unmatched. The CDR3 length is 15 residues. The CDR3 here is CASSFGQGWLDTQYF. In DNA form, the CDR3 reads TGTGCCAGCAGCTTTGGACAGGGGTGGTTAGATACGCAGTATTTT.

The J gene is TRBJ2-1, the V gene TRBV19, with 13 positions matching TRBD2. The V gene end was trimmed by 5 bases and the J gene end by 7 bases; junction bases not matched to a gene: 5. Germline V lookup: CDR1 LNHDA, CDR2 SQIVND (reference sequence). This CDR3 spans 15 amino acids. The CDR3: CASSPGTSGVNEQFF. CDR3 DNA sequence: TGTGCCAGTAGTCCCGGGACTAGCGGGGTGAATGAGCAGTTCTTC.

This clonotype has more than one count but fewer than ten. The chain carries TRBV7-6 and TRBJ2-7, with 7 bases lining up with TRBD1. The CDR3 is made up of 14 amino acids. The V gene's germline CDR1 is SGHVS and CDR2 FNYEAQ. Trimming cost V 8 bases and J 0 bases; bases outside gene matches: 7. CDR3 coding DNA: TGTGCCAGCGGCCCGACAGGGAACTCCTACGAGCAGTACTTC. Protein sequence: CASGPTGNSYEQYF.

This chain connects TRBV11-2 to TRBJ1-1, with D perhaps matching TRBD1 (6 bases). Looked up from germline, CDR1 is SGHAT and CDR2 is FQNNGV. V was pared by 1 base and J by 1 base, with 10 bases between. The CDR3 totals 15 residues. In DNA form, the CDR3 reads TGTGCCAGCAGCTTAGTGTACAGGGAGAACACTGAAGCTTTCTTT. Encoded protein: CASSLVYRENTEAFF.